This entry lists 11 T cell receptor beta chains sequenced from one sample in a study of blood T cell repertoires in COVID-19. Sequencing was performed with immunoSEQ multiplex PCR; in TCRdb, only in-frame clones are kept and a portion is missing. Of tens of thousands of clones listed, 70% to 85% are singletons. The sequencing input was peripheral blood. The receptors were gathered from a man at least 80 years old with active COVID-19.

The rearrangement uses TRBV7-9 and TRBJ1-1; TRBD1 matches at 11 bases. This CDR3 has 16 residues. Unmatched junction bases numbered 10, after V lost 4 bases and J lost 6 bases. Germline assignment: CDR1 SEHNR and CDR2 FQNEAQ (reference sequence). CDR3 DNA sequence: TGTGCCAGCAGCTCGGGACAGGGGGGTCTTGTCGCTGAAGCTTTCTTT. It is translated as CASSSGQGGLVAEAFF. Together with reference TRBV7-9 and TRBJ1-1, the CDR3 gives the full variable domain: DTGVSQNPRHKITKRGQNVTFRCDPISEHNRLYWYRQTLGQGPEFLTYFQNEAQLEKSRLLSDRFSAERPKGSFSTLEIQRTEQGDSAMYLCASSSGQGGLVAEAFFGQGTRLTVV.

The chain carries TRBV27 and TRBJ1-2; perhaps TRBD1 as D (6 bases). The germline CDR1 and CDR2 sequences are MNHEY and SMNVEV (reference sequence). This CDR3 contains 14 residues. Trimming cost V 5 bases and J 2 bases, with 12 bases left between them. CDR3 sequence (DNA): TGTGCCAGCAGTAATCAGGGGCTAAACTATGGCTACACCTTC. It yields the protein CASSNQGLNYGYTF.

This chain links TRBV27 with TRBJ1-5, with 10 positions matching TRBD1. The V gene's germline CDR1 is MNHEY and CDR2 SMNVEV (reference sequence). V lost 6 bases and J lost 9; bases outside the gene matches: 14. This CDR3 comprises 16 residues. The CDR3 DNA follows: TGTGCCAGCAGGACCACCGGGACAGGGGTCCCTCGGCCCCAGCATTTT. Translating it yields CASRTTGTGVPRPQHF.

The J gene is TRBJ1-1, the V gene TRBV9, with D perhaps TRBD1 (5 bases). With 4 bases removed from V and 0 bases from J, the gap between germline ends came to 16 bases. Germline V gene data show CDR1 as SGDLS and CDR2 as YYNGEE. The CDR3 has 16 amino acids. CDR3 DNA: TGTGCCAGCAGCCCCAGCCAGGGAAGAATGAACACTGAAGCTTTCTTT. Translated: CASSPSQGRMNTEAFF.

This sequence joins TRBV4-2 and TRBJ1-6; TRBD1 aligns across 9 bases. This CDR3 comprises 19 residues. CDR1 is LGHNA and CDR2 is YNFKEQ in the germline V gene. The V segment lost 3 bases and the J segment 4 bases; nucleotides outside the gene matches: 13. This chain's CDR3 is CASSHVTGGRFAYNSPLHF. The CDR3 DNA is TGTGCCAGCAGCCATGTGACAGGGGGTAGGTTTGCGTATAATTCACCCCTCCACTTT.

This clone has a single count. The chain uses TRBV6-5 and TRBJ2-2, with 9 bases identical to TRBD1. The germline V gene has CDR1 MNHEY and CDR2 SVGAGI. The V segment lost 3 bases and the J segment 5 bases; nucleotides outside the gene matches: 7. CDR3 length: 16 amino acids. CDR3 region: CASSYPVGTGTGELFF. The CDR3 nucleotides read TGTGCCAGCAGTTATCCCGTTGGGACAGGGACCGGGGAGCTGTTTTTT.

The CDR3 DNA sequence: TGTGCCAGCAGCCACGGTACAGGGGTGGCCATGAACACTGAAGCTTTCTTT. It encodes CASSHGTGVAMNTEAFF. This rearrangement joins TRBV3-1 (or the pseudogene TRBV3-2) to TRBJ1-1, with 7 bases aligning to TRBD1. CDR3 length equals 17 residues. In germline, CDR1 is LGHDT, CDR2 YNNKEL (reference sequence). Losses at the gene ends were 3 bases for V and 0 bases for J; bases not matched to a gene: 10.

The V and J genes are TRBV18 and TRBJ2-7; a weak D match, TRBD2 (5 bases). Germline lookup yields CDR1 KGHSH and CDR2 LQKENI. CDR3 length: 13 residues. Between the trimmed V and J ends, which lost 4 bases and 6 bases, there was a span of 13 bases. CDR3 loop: CASSQYGEGEQYF. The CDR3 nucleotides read TGTGCCAGCTCACAATATGGTGAGGGCGAGCAGTACTTC.

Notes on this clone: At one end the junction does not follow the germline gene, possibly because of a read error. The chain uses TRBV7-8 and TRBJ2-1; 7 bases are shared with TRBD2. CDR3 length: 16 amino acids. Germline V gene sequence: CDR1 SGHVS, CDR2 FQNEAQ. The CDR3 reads CASTLRTPGLPMRQFF. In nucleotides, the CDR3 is TGTGCCAGCACCTTAAGAACCCCGGGACTACCAATGAGGCAGTTCTTC.

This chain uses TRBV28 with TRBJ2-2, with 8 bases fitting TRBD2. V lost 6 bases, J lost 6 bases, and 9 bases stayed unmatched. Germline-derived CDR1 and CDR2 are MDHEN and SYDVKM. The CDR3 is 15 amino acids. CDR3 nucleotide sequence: TGTGCCAGCAGAGTGACTAACGGGAGGGCCGGGGAGCTGTTTTTT. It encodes CASRVTNGRAGELFF.

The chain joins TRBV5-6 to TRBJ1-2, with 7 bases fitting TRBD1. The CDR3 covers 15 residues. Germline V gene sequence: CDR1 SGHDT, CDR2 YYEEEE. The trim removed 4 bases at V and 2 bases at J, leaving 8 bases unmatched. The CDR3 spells CASSKRQGLNYGYTF. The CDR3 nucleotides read TGTGCCAGCAGCAAGAGACAGGGTTTAAACTATGGCTACACCTTC.